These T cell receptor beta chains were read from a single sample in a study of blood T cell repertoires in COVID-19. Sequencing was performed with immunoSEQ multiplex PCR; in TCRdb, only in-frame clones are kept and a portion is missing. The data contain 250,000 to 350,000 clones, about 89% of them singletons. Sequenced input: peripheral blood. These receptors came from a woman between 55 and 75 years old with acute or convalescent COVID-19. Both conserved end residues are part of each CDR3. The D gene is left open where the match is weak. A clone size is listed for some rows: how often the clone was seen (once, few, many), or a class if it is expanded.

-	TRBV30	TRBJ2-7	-	CAMGSGEQYF	TGTGCGATGGGGAGTGGGGAGCAGTACTTC
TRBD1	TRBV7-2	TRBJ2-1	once	CASSLDRGTINEQFF	TGTGCCAGCAGCTTAGACAGGGGGACGATAAATGAGCAGTTCTTC
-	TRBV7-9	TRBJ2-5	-	CASSLDRGETQYF	TGTGCCAGCAGCCTAGATAGGGGGGAGACCCAGTACTTC
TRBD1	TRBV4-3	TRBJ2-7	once	CASSQNGQGLREQYF	TGCGCCAGCAGCCAAAACGGACAGGGGTTGAGGGAGCAGTACTTC
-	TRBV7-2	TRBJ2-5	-	CASSPSRETQYF	TGTGCCAGCAGCCCTTCTAGGGAGACCCAGTACTTC
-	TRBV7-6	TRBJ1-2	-	CASSLGAAGGYTF	TGTGCCAGCAGCTTAGGGGCAGCTGGAGGCTACACCTTC
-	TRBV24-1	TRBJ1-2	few	CATSDFGVEYGYTF	TGTGCCACCAGTGATTTCGGGGTTGAGTATGGCTACACCTTC
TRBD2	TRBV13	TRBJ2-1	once	CASSGGLAGAYNEQFF	TGTGCCAGCAGCGGGGGACTAGCGGGAGCCTACAATGAGCAGTTCTTC
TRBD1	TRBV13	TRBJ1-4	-	CASRRQGAKEKLFF	TGTGCCAGCAGGAGACAGGGGGCTAAGGAAAAACTGTTTTTT
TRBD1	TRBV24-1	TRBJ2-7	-	CATSDTGGEQYF	TGTGCCACCAGTGATACAGGGGGCGAGCAGTACTTC